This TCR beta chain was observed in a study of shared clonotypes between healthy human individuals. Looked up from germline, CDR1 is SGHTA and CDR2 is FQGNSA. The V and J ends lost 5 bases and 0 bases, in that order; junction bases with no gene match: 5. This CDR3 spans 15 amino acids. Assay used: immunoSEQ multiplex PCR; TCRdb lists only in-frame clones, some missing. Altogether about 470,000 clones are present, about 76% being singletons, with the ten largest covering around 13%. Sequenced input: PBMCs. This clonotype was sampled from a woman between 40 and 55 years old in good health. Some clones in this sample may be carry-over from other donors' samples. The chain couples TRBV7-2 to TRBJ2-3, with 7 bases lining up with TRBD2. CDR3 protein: CASSQGGSSTDTQYF. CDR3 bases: TGTGCCAGCAGCCAGGGAGGGTCTAGCACAGATACGCAGTATTTT.